This section outlines one T cell receptor beta chain sequence together with its context. Antigen specificity is unknown. This entry is derived from a study of blood T cells in healthy people across ages. Notes on the study in general: Per million T cells, the diversity of TCR beta decreased roughly linearly as age advanced.

A second about 7 to 12 cycle PCR used barcoded and J-beta primers. MiXCR was run by TCRdb on the 5' RACE reads, yielding one entry per CDR3 protein. The sample yields approximately 1,100,000 distinct CDR3 sequences, 35% to 55% seen once. Trimming removed 4 bases at V and 1 base at J, with 7 bases between. The CDR3 is made up of 12 amino acids. Germline CDR1 SQVTM, CDR2 ANQGSEA. Sequencing was carried out using blood. The V and J genes are TRBV29-1 and TRBJ1-1; D is unresolved. The source of this sequence is a woman aged 55-69 years in good health. CDR3 amino acids: CSVGSGNTEAFF. The CDR3 DNA follows: TGCAGCGTTGGTTCAGGGAACACTGAAGCTTTCTTT. The full variable domain, rest sourced from reference TRBV29-1 and TRBJ1-1, is SAVISQKPSRDICQRGTSLTIQCQVDSQVTMMFWYRQQPGQSLTLIATANQGSEATYESGFVIDKFPISRPNLTFSTLTVSNMSPEDSSIYLCSVGSGNTEAFFGQGTRLTVV.